The clone carrying this T cell receptor beta chain was observed a few times. What it binds is unknown. The sample originates from a study of beta chain features in type 1 diabetes. Findings and caveats of the study: Moderate yet significant TCRB CDR3 shortening was seen in Type 1 diabetes patients in all four CD4+ subsets.

The entirety of the isolated RNA underwent reverse transcription, so expressed TCRB transcripts were sequenced. Method: immunoSEQ multiplex PCR; TCRdb's copy keeps in-frame clones and lacks some. The top ten hold around 0.044% of the sample, which has 360,000 or so clones, less than 20% seen once. Per the germline V gene, CDR1 is GTSNPN and CDR2 is SVGIG (reference sequence). This CDR3 region has 16 residues. The junction had 11 bases not matched to a gene; V was cut back by 4 bases and J by 2 bases. The sequence was obtained from a woman between 18 and 29 years old in good health. This chain uses TRBV30 with TRBJ2-3, with TRBD1 matching over 8 bases. The sequencing sample was made of naive CD4+ T cells from blood. The CDR3 DNA is TGTGCCTGGACCCCCCGGACAGGGATTATCACAGATACGCAGTATTTT. Its protein is CAWTPRTGIITDTQYF.